The source of this T cell receptor beta chain is a study of blood T cell repertoires in COVID-19. TCRdb's table, derived via immunoSEQ multiplex PCR, lists solely in-frame clones and lacks some. The sample includes 350,000 or so clones, about 92% of them seen just once. The sequencing sample was made of peripheral blood. The TCR sequence derives from a woman aged 60 to 75 with COVID-19, enrolled during active disease.

The CDR3 spells CASSRRVRPPPYSNQPQHF. The DNA of the CDR3 is TGCGCCAGCAGTCGGCGGGTACGCCCCCCTCCGTATAGCAATCAGCCCCAGCATTTT. The chain uses TRBV23-1 and TRBJ1-5; D is unclear. TRBV23-1 qualifies as an ORF whose function is uncertain. The CDR3 runs 19 residues. The V end was cut by 4 bases, the J end by 0 bases, with 22 bases between.